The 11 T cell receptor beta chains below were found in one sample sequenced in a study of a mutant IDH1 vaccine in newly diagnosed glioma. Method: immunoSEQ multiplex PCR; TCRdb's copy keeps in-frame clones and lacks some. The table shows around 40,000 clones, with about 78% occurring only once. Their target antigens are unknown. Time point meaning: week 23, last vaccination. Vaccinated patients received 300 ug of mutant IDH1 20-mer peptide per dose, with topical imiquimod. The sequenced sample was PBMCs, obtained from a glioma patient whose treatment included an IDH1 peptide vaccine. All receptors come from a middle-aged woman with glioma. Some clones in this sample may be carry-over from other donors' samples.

The CDR3 sequence: CASRDWGQPQHF. The CDR3 DNA sequence: TGTGCCAGCAGGGACTGGGGGCAGCCCCAGCATTTT. This chain links TRBV28 with TRBJ1-5, with D maybe TRBD1 (5 bases). CDR1 MDHEN and CDR2 SYDVKM come from the germline V gene. This CDR3 region has 12 residues. V dropped 6 bases and J dropped 7 bases, with 10 bases sitting between them.

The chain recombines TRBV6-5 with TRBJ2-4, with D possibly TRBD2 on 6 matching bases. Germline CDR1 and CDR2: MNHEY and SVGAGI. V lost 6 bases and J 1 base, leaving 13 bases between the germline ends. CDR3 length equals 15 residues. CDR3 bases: TGTGCCAGCAGACCCGGGAGATTGGCCAAAAACATTCAGTACTTC. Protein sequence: CASRPGRLAKNIQYF.

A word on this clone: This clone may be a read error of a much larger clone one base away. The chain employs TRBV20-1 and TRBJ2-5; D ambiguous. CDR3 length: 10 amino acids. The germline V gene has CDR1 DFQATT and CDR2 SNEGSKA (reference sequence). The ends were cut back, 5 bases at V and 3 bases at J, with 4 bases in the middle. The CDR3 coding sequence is TGCAGTGCTGGGGAAGAGACCCAGTACTTC. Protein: CSAGEETQYF.

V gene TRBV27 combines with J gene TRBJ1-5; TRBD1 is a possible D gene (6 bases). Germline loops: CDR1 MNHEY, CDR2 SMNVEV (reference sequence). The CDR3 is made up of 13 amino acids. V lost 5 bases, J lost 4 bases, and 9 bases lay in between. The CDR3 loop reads CASSLGQNQPQHF. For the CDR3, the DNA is TGTGCCAGCAGTCTCGGACAGAATCAGCCCCAGCATTTT.

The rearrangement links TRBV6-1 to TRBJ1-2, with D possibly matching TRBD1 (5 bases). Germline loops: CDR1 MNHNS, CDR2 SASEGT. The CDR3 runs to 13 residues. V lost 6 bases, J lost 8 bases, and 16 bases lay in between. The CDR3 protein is CASRDRGMGGYTF. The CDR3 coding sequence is TGTGCCAGCAGGGACCGGGGGATGGGCGGCTACACCTTC.

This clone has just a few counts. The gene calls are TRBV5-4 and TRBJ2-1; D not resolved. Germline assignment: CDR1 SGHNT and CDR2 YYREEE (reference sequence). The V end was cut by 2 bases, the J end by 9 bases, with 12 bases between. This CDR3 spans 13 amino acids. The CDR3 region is CASSFGTVGEQFF. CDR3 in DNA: TGTGCCAGCAGCTTTGGTACAGTCGGTGAGCAGTTCTTC.

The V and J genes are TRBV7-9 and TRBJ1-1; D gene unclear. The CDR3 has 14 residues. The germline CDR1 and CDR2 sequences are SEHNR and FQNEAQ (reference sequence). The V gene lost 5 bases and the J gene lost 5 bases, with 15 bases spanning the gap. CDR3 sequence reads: CASSPRPRETEAFF. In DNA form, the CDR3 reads TGTGCCAGCAGCCCCAGGCCAAGGGAAACTGAAGCTTTCTTT.

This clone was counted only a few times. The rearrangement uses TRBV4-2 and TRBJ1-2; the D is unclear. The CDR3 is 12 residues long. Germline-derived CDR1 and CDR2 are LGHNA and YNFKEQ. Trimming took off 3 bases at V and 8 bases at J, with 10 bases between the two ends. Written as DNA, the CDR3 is TGTGCCAGCAGCCAGGAGCAAAGGGGCTACACCTTC. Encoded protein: CASSQEQRGYTF.

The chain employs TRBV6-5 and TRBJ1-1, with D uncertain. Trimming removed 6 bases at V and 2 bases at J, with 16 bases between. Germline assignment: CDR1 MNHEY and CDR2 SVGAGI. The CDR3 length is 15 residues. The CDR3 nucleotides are TGTGCCAGCAGCTCCCTCTTTGACTCTAACACTGAAGCTTTCTTT. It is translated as CASSSLFDSNTEAFF.

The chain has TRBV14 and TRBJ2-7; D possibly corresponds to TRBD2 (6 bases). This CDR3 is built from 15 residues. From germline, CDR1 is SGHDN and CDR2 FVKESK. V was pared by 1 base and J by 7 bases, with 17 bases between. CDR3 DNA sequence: TGTGCCAGCAGCCAAGTAAGGTCGCGGGAAGGTGAGCAGTACTTC. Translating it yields CASSQVRSREGEQYF.

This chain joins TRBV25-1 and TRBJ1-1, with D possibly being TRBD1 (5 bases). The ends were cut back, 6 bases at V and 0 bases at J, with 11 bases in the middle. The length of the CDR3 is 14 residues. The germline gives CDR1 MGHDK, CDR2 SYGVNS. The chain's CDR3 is CASSPWGMNTEAFF. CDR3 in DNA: TGTGCCAGCAGCCCATGGGGCATGAACACTGAAGCTTTCTTT.